Sequencing of this T cell receptor beta chain was carried out in a study of neurological immune-mediated disorders. Many counts were recorded for this clonotype. Stored at -80 C, 2 million PBMCs were the source of the unsorted libraries. The CDR3 spans 18 residues. CDR1 MGHRA and CDR2 YSYEKL come from the germline V gene. Germline trimming cut 0 bases from V and 3 bases from J; bases unmatched to any gene: 10. TCRdb processed the 5' RACE reads anew with MiXCR; each CDR3 protein has one entry. The sample holds 35,000 or so distinct CDR3 sequences, about a tenth seen once. The sample comprised PBMCs. This sequence was found in a woman in her twenties or thirties with HTLV-1-associated myelopathy (HAM/TSP). The chain recombines TRBV4-1 with TRBJ2-1, with 8 bases fitting TRBD2. The CDR3 DNA is TGCGCCAGCAGCCAAGATCAGCTAGCGGGTACGAACTACAATGAGCAGTTCTTC. This gives the protein CASSQDQLAGTNYNEQFF.